This T cell receptor beta chain was identified in a study of glioma-infiltrating T cells. TCR alpha and beta CDR3 regions were amplified from RNA using iRepertoire nested multiplex PCR. MiXCR was run by TCRdb on the multiplex PCR reads, yielding one entry per CDR3 protein. Among about 410,000 distinct CDR3 sequences, about two fifths were seen once, and the ten largest hold about 12%. Details on this clonotype: This may arise from a read error, as a much more abundant clone is one base away.

The sequenced sample consisted of glioma tissue, nonneoplastic brain tissue, or PBMCs (not recorded which). The TCR was taken from a human donor with low-grade glioma or glioblastoma, undergoing nonglioma brain surgery, or in good health (not recorded which).

CDR3 DNA sequence: TGCAGTGCCCGGCAGAGGACAGGGAGCTCACCCCCCCACTTT. It yields the protein CSARQRTGSSPPHF. The chain carries TRBV20-1 and TRBJ1-6; 8 bases fit TRBD1. This CDR3 comprises 14 residues. CDR1 is DFQATT, CDR2 SNEGSKA, per germline (reference sequence).